This T cell receptor beta chain comes out of a study of T cells after yellow fever vaccination. Study context: Preparing low-cell-number fractions relied on SMART-Seq v4 Ultra Low Input.

TCRdb re-derived calls from the 5' RACE reads in MiXCR, one entry per CDR3 protein. The sample consists of a few hundred thousand distinct CDR3 sequences, approximately 4% of them appearing once. The study's findings and limits: Post-booster reappearance was seen for most primary-vaccination clones (around 96% CD4, about 88% CD8).

Note on this clonotype: Its antigen is not known.

The CDR3 sequence is 12 residues long. V was clipped by 10 bases and J by 6 bases; unmatched bases: 5. CDR1 is ENHRY and CDR2 is SYGVKD in the germline V gene. The TCR originated in a man aged 18 to 35 who received the YFV17D yellow fever vaccine. This material consisted of PBMCs, taken 5 days after the yellow fever booster vaccination. The gene calls are TRBV10-3 and TRBJ2-1; 8 bases map to TRBD1. Here the CDR3 reads CATGQGGNEQFF. DNA for the CDR3: TGTGCCACCGGACAGGGAGGCAATGAGCAGTTCTTC.